This T cell receptor beta chain was recovered during a study of response to subunit inactivated influenza vaccine. TCRdb re-called the RT-PCR reads through MiXCR, storing one row per CDR3 protein. The table has about 480,000 distinct CDR3 sequences, roughly 9.7% seen once. Germline CDR1 SGHRS, CDR2 YFSETQ. CDR3 length: 15 amino acids. The ends were cut back, 1 base at V and 3 bases at J, with 13 bases in the middle. Whole-study findings and limits: Few additional T cells are recruited per seasonal influenza vaccination, authors suggested.

Remarks on this clonotype: Its cognate antigen is unknown.

The chain is built from TRBV5-1 and TRBJ1-1; D uncertain. The specimen was PBMCs from blood, collected roughly 48 days after vaccination. The source of this sequence is a man aged 45-60 years who received an inactivated influenza vaccine. As DNA, the CDR3 is TGCGCCAGCAGCTTGAAGCAGTGGATGGACACTGAAGCTTTCTTT. Its translation is CASSLKQWMDTEAFF.